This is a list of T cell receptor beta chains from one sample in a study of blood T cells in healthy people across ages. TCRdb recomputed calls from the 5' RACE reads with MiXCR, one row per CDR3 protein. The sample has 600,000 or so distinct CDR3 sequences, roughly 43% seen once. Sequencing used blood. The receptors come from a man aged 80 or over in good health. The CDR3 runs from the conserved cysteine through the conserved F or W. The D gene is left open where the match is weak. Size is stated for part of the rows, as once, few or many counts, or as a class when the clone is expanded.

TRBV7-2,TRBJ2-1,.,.,TGTGCCAGCAATAAAATGGGGGGCCATCGGAATGAGCAGTTCTTC,CASNKMGGHRNEQFF
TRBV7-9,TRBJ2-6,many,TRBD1,TGTGCCAGCAGCACAGGGGTTGGGGCCAACGTCCTGACTTTC,CASSTGVGANVLTF
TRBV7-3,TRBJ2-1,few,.,TGTGCCAGCAGCTCGGGACTCGACACCTACAATGAGCAGTTCTTC,CASSSGLDTYNEQFF
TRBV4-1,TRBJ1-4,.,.,TGCGCCAGCAGCCAAGATTGGAGGGGGGGAGAAAAACTGTTTTTT,CASSQDWRGGEKLFF
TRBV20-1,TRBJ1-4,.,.,TGCAGTGCTAGAAGTGGCCGGCACAGTAATGAAAAACTGTTTTTT,CSARSGRHSNEKLFF
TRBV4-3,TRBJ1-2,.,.,TGCGCCAGCAGGCAGGACAGTAACTATGGCTACACCTTC,CASRQDSNYGYTF
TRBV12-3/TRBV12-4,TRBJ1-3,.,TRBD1,TGTGCCAGCGTCCTGGGGACAGCCATCTCTGGAAACACCATATATTTT,CASVLGTAISGNTIYF
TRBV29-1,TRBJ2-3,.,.,TGCAGCGTTGAGCGGGGCGGCACAGATACGCAGTATTTT,CSVERGGTDTQYF
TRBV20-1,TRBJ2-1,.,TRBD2,TGCAGTGCTAGGGGACTAGCGGGAGAAAAGGTGCAGTTCTTC,CSARGLAGEKVQFF
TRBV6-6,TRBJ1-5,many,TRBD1,TGTGCCAGCAGTTTCCCGGGACAGGGGAACCAGCCCCAGCATTTT,CASSFPGQGNQPQHF
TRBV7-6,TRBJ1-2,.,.,TGTGCCAGCAGCTTAGCGATTGGCAGGGAAAACGGCTACACCTTC,CASSLAIGRENGYTF
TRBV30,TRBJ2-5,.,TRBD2,TGTGCCTGGAGTGTAATGAGCGGGGCCGAGACCCAGTACTTC,CAWSVMSGAETQYF
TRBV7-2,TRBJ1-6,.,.,TGTGCCAGCAGCTCCGCGAATTCACCCCTCCACTTT,CASSSANSPLHF
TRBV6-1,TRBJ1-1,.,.,TGTGCCTGCCACAGGGAACCGGGGACTGAAGCTTTCTTT,CACHREPGTEAFF
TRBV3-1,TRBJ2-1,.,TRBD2,TGTGCCAGCAGCCAAGGTTGGGTGACTAGCGGGAGCGGTGAGCAGTTCTTC,CASSQGWVTSGSGEQFF
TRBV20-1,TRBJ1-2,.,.,TGCAGTGCTAGAGATATGGGGGCAGGGAACCGAAATGGCTACACCTTC,CSARDMGAGNRNGYTF